Presented here are 14 T cell receptor beta chains from one specimen sequenced in a study of T cells in tuberculosis. TCRdb keeps only in-frame clones here, not all; method: immunoSEQ multiplex PCR. Among roughly 45,000 clones, around 94% were seen once, and the ten largest hold about 1.8%. Source material: PBMCs. Receptor source: a donor between 10 and 29 years old with latent tuberculosis or without tuberculosis infection. Some clones in this sample may be carry-over from other donors' samples.

The chain has TRBV7-9 and TRBJ2-3, with 9 bases that match TRBD2. V gave up 5 bases and J gave up 2 bases; unmatched junction bases: 11. The germline V gene encodes CDR1 SEHNR and CDR2 FQNEAQ (reference sequence). The CDR3 extends over 17 amino acids. The CDR3 DNA sequence: TGTGCCAGCAGCCTTAACGAAGCGGGAGGACCCACAGATACGCAGTATTTT. This codes for CASSLNEAGGPTDTQYF.

The V gene is TRBV9, the J gene TRBJ2-7, with 10 nucleotides matching TRBD1. After removal of 0 bases from V and 2 bases from J, the junction contained 2 bases not matched to a gene. The CDR3 runs to 15 residues. CDR1 and CDR2 from the germline V gene are SGDLS and YYNGEE. The CDR3 nucleotides are TGTGCCAGCAGCGTAGGTGGGACAGGGGCCTACGAGCAGTACTTC. Residues: CASSVGGTGAYEQYF.

The rearrangement uses TRBV6-5 and TRBJ2-7; TRBD2 aligns across 12 bases. The CDR3 consists of 16 residues. The V segment lost 4 bases and the J segment 5 bases; nucleotides outside the gene matches: 9. The V gene's germline CDR1 is MNHEY and CDR2 SVGAGI. For the CDR3, the DNA is TGTGCCAGCAGTTCCCCTAGCGGGAGGGCCTCTGACGAGCAGTACTTC. Translated, it gives CASSSPSGRASDEQYF.

The rearrangement links TRBV28 to TRBJ2-1, with 16 bases matching TRBD2. Looked up from germline, CDR1 is MDHEN and CDR2 is SYDVKM. The CDR3 sequence is 14 residues long. The junction had 7 bases not matched to a gene; V was cut back by 5 bases and J by 15 bases. The DNA of the CDR3 is TGTGCCAGCAGTCCGGGACTAGCGGGAGGGCGGCGGTTCTTC. This encodes CASSPGLAGGRRFF.

The chain joins TRBV27 to TRBJ1-2; maybe TRBD1 (5 bases). Germline CDR1 and CDR2: MNHEY and SMNVEV (reference sequence). This CDR3 is built from 13 residues. With 4 bases removed from V and 5 bases from J, the gap between germline ends came to 11 bases. Here the CDR3 DNA reads TGTGCCAGCAGTTCGCCCGGGGGGTATGGCTACACCTTC. It encodes CASSSPGGYGYTF.

This sequence joins TRBV7-7 and TRBJ2-7; D call uncertain. The CDR3 totals 13 residues. Germline lookup yields CDR1 SSHAT and CDR2 FNYEAQ (reference sequence). The V and J ends lost 5 bases and 4 bases respectively, with 12 bases between them. The CDR3 loop is CASSPNNEYEQYF. The CDR3 DNA follows: TGTGCCAGCAGCCCTAATAATGAATACGAGCAGTACTTC. Looking up the rest from reference TRBV7-7 and TRBJ2-7 gives the full variable domain: GAGVSQSPRYKVTKRGQDVTLRCDPISSHATLYWYQQALGQGPEFLTYFNYEAQPDKSGLPSDRFSAERPEGSISTLTIQRTEQRDSAMYRCASSPNNEYEQYFGPGTRLTVT.

This chain links TRBV28 with TRBJ2-7; TRBD1 aligns across 7 bases. Germline values: CDR1 MDHEN, CDR2 SYDVKM. V trimming: 8 bases; J trimming: 3 bases; junction bases outside the gene matches: 13. This CDR3 comprises 15 residues. CDR3 sequence (DNA): TGTGCCAGCGTCAGCCCCTCAGGACAGGTCTACGAGCAGTACTTC. Protein product: CASVSPSGQVYEQYF.

The CDR3 protein is CASSLTSGAPYEQYF. CDR3 in DNA: TGTGCCAGCAGCCTGACTAGCGGGGCCCCCTACGAGCAGTACTTC. This chain connects TRBV11-2 to TRBJ2-7; the match to TRBD2 covers 11 bases. CDR3 size: 15 residues. The V gene's germline CDR1 is SGHAT and CDR2 FQNNGV. The V gene end was trimmed by 5 bases and the J gene end by 2 bases; junction bases not matched to a gene: 5.

The chain links TRBV28 to TRBJ2-3; 7 bases align to TRBD1. V lost 8 bases and J lost 5; bases outside the gene matches: 13. This CDR3 contains 15 residues. The germline CDR1 and CDR2 sequences are MDHEN and SYDVKM. CDR3 residues: CASLLSVGQRDTQYF. The CDR3 DNA sequence: TGTGCCAGCCTTCTTTCTGTGGGACAGAGAGATACGCAGTATTTT.

The chain links TRBV6-1 to TRBJ1-1, with D unresolved. V lost 6 bases and J 1 base, leaving 9 bases between the germline ends. Germline CDR1 MNHNS, CDR2 SASEGT. CDR3 size: 13 residues. The CDR3 protein is CASRELTNTEAFF. CDR3 DNA: TGTGCCAGCAGGGAGTTAACGAACACTGAAGCTTTCTTT.

The genes are TRBV30 and TRBJ2-7; D is possibly TRBD1 (6 bases). The CDR3 totals 13 residues. Trimming shortened V by 1 base and J by 3 bases, and 10 bases separated the two germline ends. Germline V gives CDR1 GTSNPN, CDR2 SVGIG (reference sequence). The DNA of the CDR3 is TGTGCCTGGAGTGCGGGGACATACTACGAGCAGTACTTC. The encoded protein is CAWSAGTYYEQYF.

The chain joins TRBV27 to TRBJ2-7, with 12 bases that match TRBD2. The J segment lost 4 bases and the V segment lost 5 bases, leaving 9 bases of the junction unmatched. CDR1 and CDR2 from the germline V gene are MNHEY and SMNVEV (reference sequence). The CDR3 loop spans 16 amino acids. In nucleotides, the CDR3 is TGTGCCAGCAGTCCGAGACTAGCGGGAGTGGAGTACGAGCAGTACTTC. Translation: CASSPRLAGVEYEQYF.

The gene calls are TRBV6-5 and TRBJ1-1, with 9 nucleotides matching TRBD1. Germline-derived CDR1 and CDR2 are MNHEY and SVGAGI. With 0 bases clipped from V and 4 bases from J, the junction kept 3 bases outside the gene matches. The CDR3 has 15 residues. The CDR3, as DNA: TGTGCCAGCAGTTACTCGACAGGGGGGAGCACTGAAGCTTTCTTT. Translating it yields CASSYSTGGSTEAFF.

The J gene is TRBJ1-1, the V gene TRBV4-3; 8 nucleotides match TRBD1. Germline assignment: CDR1 LGHNA and CDR2 YSLEER. V lost 1 base and J lost 3; bases outside the gene matches: 7. This CDR3 is 16 amino acids long. The CDR3 reads CASSQVPGGAYTEAFF. The CDR3 DNA reads as TGCGCCAGCAGCCAAGTCCCAGGGGGCGCGTACACTGAAGCTTTCTTT.